One sample yielded the 30 T cell receptor beta chains listed below, sequenced in a study of blood T cell repertoires in COVID-19. Assay used: immunoSEQ multiplex PCR; TCRdb lists only in-frame clones, some missing. The table includes about 120,000 clones, about four fifths detected once. Sequencing input: peripheral blood. The receptors were sampled from a human donor in a cohort sampled during active COVID-19.

The V gene is TRBV13, the J gene TRBJ1-2; 11 bases align to TRBD1. V was pared by 0 bases and J by 6 bases, with 6 bases of the junction left unmatched. CDR1 is PRHDT, CDR2 FYEKMQ, per germline (reference sequence). The CDR3 runs to 16 residues. This chain's CDR3 is CASSLGLGQGADGYTF. As DNA, the CDR3 is TGTGCCAGCAGCTTAGGGCTTGGACAGGGGGCGGATGGCTACACCTTC.

The rearrangement joins TRBV25-1 to TRBJ2-1; D possibly corresponds to TRBD2 (6 bases). The CDR3 is made up of 15 amino acids. V lost 10 bases and J 0 bases, leaving 16 bases between the germline ends. The germline CDR1 and CDR2 sequences are MGHDK and SYGVNS. CDR3 amino acids: CATQGRGSSYNEQFF. The CDR3 nucleotides read TGTGCCACGCAAGGGCGGGGAAGCTCCTACAATGAGCAGTTCTTC. Filled out from reference TRBV25-1 and TRBJ2-1, the complete variable domain reads EADIYQTPRYLVIGTGKKITLECSQTMGHDKMYWYQQDPGMELHLIHYSYGVNSTEKGDLSSESTVSRIRTEHFPLTLESARPSHTSQYLCATQGRGSSYNEQFFGPGTRLTVL.

This chain uses TRBV7-9 with TRBJ1-1; D not resolved. The CDR3 runs 16 residues. Germline V gene sequence: CDR1 SEHNR, CDR2 FQNEAQ (reference sequence). The V and J ends lost 1 base and 5 bases respectively, with 17 bases between them. The CDR3: CASSLGADTRGTEAFF. The CDR3 DNA reads TGTGCCAGCAGCTTAGGTGCCGACACCCGAGGGACTGAAGCTTTCTTT.

The rearrangement uses TRBV7-2 and TRBJ2-1, with D unresolved. The V and J ends lost 0 bases and 9 bases respectively, with 12 bases between them. Germline-derived CDR1 and CDR2 are SGHTA and FQGNSA. CDR3 length equals 14 residues. The CDR3 spells CASSLADFVGEQFF. DNA for the CDR3: TGTGCCAGCAGCTTAGCTGACTTCGTCGGTGAGCAGTTCTTC.

V and J are TRBV10-2 and TRBJ2-3, with 12 bases fitting TRBD2. The CDR3 extends over 16 amino acids. Losses at the gene ends were 4 bases for V and 0 bases for J; bases not matched to a gene: 2. CDR1 is WSHSY and CDR2 is SAAADI in the germline V gene. The CDR3 region has the DNA TGCGCCAGCAGTGTACTAGCGGGGGGCAGCACAGATACGCAGTATTTT. Translation gives CASSVLAGGSTDTQYF.

This chain joins TRBV5-1 and TRBJ2-5, with 10 bases lining up with TRBD1. Trimming removed 4 bases from V and 3 bases from J; junction bases left unmatched: 3. CDR1 is SGHRS and CDR2 is YFSETQ in the germline V gene. CDR3 size: 14 residues. The CDR3 protein is CASSLTGGEETQYF. CDR3 nucleotide sequence: TGCGCCAGCAGCCTGACAGGGGGCGAAGAGACCCAGTACTTC.

The chain couples TRBV2 to TRBJ2-7; D not certain. Between the trimmed V and J ends, which lost 2 bases and 3 bases, there was a span of 5 bases. The CDR3 covers 12 residues. Germline CDR1 and CDR2: SNHLY and FYNNEI. DNA for the CDR3: TGTGCCAGCAGTGAATATGTCTACGAGCAGTACTTC. This translates into CASSEYVYEQYF.

The chain employs TRBV24-1 and TRBJ2-2; no definite D call. With 10 bases removed from V and 1 base from J, the gap between germline ends came to 9 bases. Germline CDR1 is KGHDR and CDR2 is SFDVKD. The CDR3 runs 13 residues. CDR3 sequence (DNA): TGTGCCACAGAGGCAGAGAACACCGGGGAGCTGTTTTTT. It is translated as CATEAENTGELFF.

The chain combines TRBV6-2 or TRBV6-3 with TRBJ2-2, with 13 positions matching TRBD2. With 4 bases clipped from V and 1 base from J, the junction kept 6 bases outside the gene matches. CDR1 MNHEY and CDR2 SVGEGT come from the germline V gene. The CDR3 covers 18 residues. CDR3 nucleotide sequence: TGTGCCAGCAGTTGGACTAGCGGGGGCCCCTTGAACACCGGGGAGCTGTTTTTT. Amino acids: CASSWTSGGPLNTGELFF.

The chain recombines TRBV7-2 with TRBJ1-5; possible D gene TRBD1, 5 bases. CDR3 length: 15 amino acids. Looked up from germline, CDR1 is SGHTA and CDR2 is FQGNSA. Trimming took off 5 bases at V and 6 bases at J, with 17 bases between the two ends. This CDR3 reads CTSSHRGVMGQPQHF. CDR3 DNA sequence: TGTACCAGCAGCCACCGGGGGGTCATGGGTCAGCCCCAGCATTTT.

The J gene is TRBJ2-2, the V gene TRBV19; maybe TRBD2 (6 bases). Per germline, CDR1 LNHDA and CDR2 SQIVND (reference sequence). Trimming cost V 0 bases and J 5 bases, with 7 bases left between them. This CDR3 region has 14 residues. DNA of the CDR3: TGTGCCAGTAGTATAGATCGGGGGACCGGGGAGCTGTTTTTT. This sequence encodes CASSIDRGTGELFF.

This chain uses TRBV3-1 (or the pseudogene TRBV3-2) with TRBJ1-2; D gene ambiguous. The germline V and J ends were trimmed by 3 bases and 7 bases, with 12 bases remaining between them. The CDR3 consists of 13 residues. Germline V gene sequence: CDR1 LGHDT, CDR2 YNNKEL (reference sequence). CDR3 amino acids: CASSQSGNSGYTF. CDR3 DNA: TGTGCCAGCAGCCAGTCAGGAAATAGTGGCTACACCTTC.

The chain recombines TRBV19 with TRBJ1-2; 9 nucleotides agree with TRBD1. J gave up 8 bases and V 3 bases, and 4 bases lay outside the gene matches. Germline CDR1 reads LNHDA; CDR2 reads SQIVND (reference sequence). There are 13 residues in the CDR3. The CDR3 sequence: CASSIGQGLGYTF. Written as DNA, the CDR3 is TGTGCCAGTAGTATTGGACAGGGGTTGGGCTACACCTTC.

The chain has TRBV12-1 and TRBJ2-7; the listed D gene, TRBD2, was not tested against the DNA. TRBV12-1 is annotated as a pseudogene. This CDR3 region has 15 residues. CDR3 amino acids: CASSRPGGNTYEQYF. The DNA for the CDR3 is TGTGCCAGCAGCCGACCTGGCGGAAACACCTACGAGCAGTACTTC.

The sample holds a few counts of this clone. The chain has TRBV14 and TRBJ1-2, with 10 bases identical to TRBD1. The CDR3 has 15 residues. J lost 8 bases, V lost 1 base, and 7 bases had no gene match. The germline CDR1 and CDR2 sequences are SGHDN and FVKESK. This CDR3 is CASSQVGTGERGYTF. The CDR3 DNA reads as TGTGCCAGCAGCCAAGTAGGGACAGGGGAACGAGGCTACACCTTC.

The V call is TRBV7-2, the J call TRBJ2-6; TRBD1 might be the D (7 bases). Germline-derived CDR1 and CDR2 are SGHTA and FQGNSA. Trimming removed 5 bases from V and 0 bases from J, with 11 bases in between. CDR3 size: 16 residues. CDR3 nucleotide sequence: TGTGCCAGCAGCGCGGGACAGCCCTCTGGGGCCAACGTCCTGACTTTC. It translates to CASSAGQPSGANVLTF.

The chain has TRBV18 and TRBJ2-5; no definite D call. Deletions cut 2 bases from V and 1 base from J, with 8 bases between. CDR3 size: 14 residues. Per the germline V gene, CDR1 is KGHSH and CDR2 is LQKENI. The CDR3 DNA reads as TGTGCCAGCTCACCAGGTCGAGCCCAAGAGACCCAGTACTTC. This translates into CASSPGRAQETQYF.

This clone was seen once. J is TRBJ2-1 and V is TRBV5-1; 8 bases align to TRBD2. Trimming cost V 4 bases and J 0 bases; bases outside gene matches: 18. The CDR3 runs 20 residues. Germline CDR1 is SGHRS and CDR2 is YFSETQ. For the CDR3, the DNA is TGCGCCAGCAGCCTCACTGCTTACAGCGGGGGTAGAAGCTCCTACAATGAGCAGTTCTTC. Translation gives CASSLTAYSGGRSSYNEQFF.

This chain links TRBV7-2 with TRBJ2-6; D is uncertain. The germline gives CDR1 SGHTA, CDR2 FQGNSA. The V gene lost 3 bases and the J gene lost 1 base, with 7 bases spanning the gap. This CDR3 has 15 amino acids. CDR3 nucleotides: TGTGCCAGCAGCTTCACATCGTCTGGGGCCAACGTCCTGACTTTC. Its translation: CASSFTSSGANVLTF.

The V gene is TRBV2, the J gene TRBJ2-3; 9 positions match TRBD2. Germline lookup yields CDR1 SNHLY and CDR2 FYNNEI. The V gene end was trimmed by 6 bases and the J gene end by 6 bases; junction bases not matched to a gene: 16. The CDR3 runs to 17 residues. Here the CDR3 reads CASSTPGLASWQDTQYF. CDR3 DNA: TGTGCCAGCAGCACACCGGGACTAGCAAGTTGGCAGGATACGCAGTATTTT.

This clone was counted between two and nine times. The chain joins TRBV2 to TRBJ1-2; 7 positions agree with TRBD1. Per the germline V gene, CDR1 is SNHLY and CDR2 is FYNNEI. Losses at the gene ends were 4 bases for V and 6 bases for J; bases not matched to a gene: 8. The CDR3 extends over 14 amino acids. The CDR3 protein is CASSVDREPNGYTF. CDR3 nucleotide sequence: TGTGCCAGCAGTGTAGACAGGGAGCCTAATGGCTACACCTTC.

The chain has TRBV19 and TRBJ2-1; 8 bases match TRBD1. This CDR3 has 16 amino acids. Per germline, CDR1 LNHDA and CDR2 SQIVND (reference sequence). Unmatched junction bases numbered 10, after V lost 6 bases and J lost 3 bases. CDR3 region: CASSRPPDRDYNEQFF. The CDR3 DNA reads as TGTGCCAGTAGCCGCCCGCCGGACAGGGACTACAATGAGCAGTTCTTC.

This clone appeared a few times. The gene calls are TRBV6-6 and TRBJ1-4, with D uncertain. Trimming pared 5 bases from V and 10 bases from J, leaving 11 bases between. Germline assignment: CDR1 MNHNY and CDR2 SVGAGI (reference sequence). The CDR3 loop spans 12 amino acids. In DNA form, the CDR3 reads TGTGCCAGCAGTCATAAGGAGGGAAAACTGTTTTTT. It is translated as CASSHKEGKLFF.

J is TRBJ1-3 and V is TRBV6-4; possible D gene TRBD1, 5 bases. This CDR3 region has 15 residues. V was pared by 4 bases and J by 1 base, with 11 bases between. Germline lookup yields CDR1 MRHNA and CDR2 SNTAGT. CDR3 residues: CASSVDGGSGNTIYF. In DNA form, the CDR3 reads TGTGCCAGCAGTGTCGACGGGGGGTCTGGAAACACCATATATTTT.

In its sample, this clone was seen a few times. The CDR3 is CASSLTGPYEAFF. CDR3 in DNA: TGTGCCAGCAGCCTCACAGGGCCCTATGAAGCTTTCTTT. V is TRBV6-2 or TRBV6-3 and J is TRBJ1-1, with D perhaps TRBD1 (6 bases). Germline-derived CDR1 and CDR2 are MNHEY and SVGEGT. The CDR3 loop spans 13 amino acids. Trimming removed 6 bases at V and 7 bases at J, with 15 bases between.

The J gene is TRBJ1-5, the V gene TRBV5-8, with D maybe TRBD1 (5 bases). V was cut by 2 bases and J by 1 base, with 10 bases left in between. From germline, CDR1 is SGHTS and CDR2 YDEGEE. This CDR3 has 15 amino acids. CDR3 nucleotide sequence: TGTGCCAGCAGCTTTACCGGGGGGAGCAATCAGCCCCAGCATTTT. Translation: CASSFTGGSNQPQHF.

The chain combines TRBV19 with TRBJ2-5; TRBD2 is a possible D gene (5 bases). The CDR3 extends over 15 amino acids. With 6 bases removed from V and 1 base from J, the gap between germline ends came to 15 bases. Germline V gene lookup returns CDR1 LNHDA and CDR2 SQIVND (reference sequence). In DNA, the CDR3 is TGTGCCAGTAGCCTCGGGGTTAGGTTCCAAGAGACCCAGTACTTC. The encoded protein is CASSLGVRFQETQYF.

The rearrangement uses TRBV6-5 and TRBJ1-5; D possibly corresponds to TRBD1 (6 bases). This CDR3 has 15 amino acids. V shed 6 bases and J shed 9 bases, with 21 bases lying between them. Per the germline V gene, CDR1 is MNHEY and CDR2 is SVGAGI. Written as DNA, the CDR3 is TGTGCCAGCAGCCCCACTAGTCTACAGGGCCCGCCCCAGCATTTT. Encoded protein: CASSPTSLQGPPQHF.

The rearrangement joins TRBV6-5 to TRBJ1-1; D gene ambiguous. V dropped 0 bases and J dropped 8 bases, with 16 bases sitting between them. The CDR3 is 15 amino acids. The germline CDR1 and CDR2 sequences are MNHEY and SVGAGI. The CDR3 loop is CASSYSPGDRGEAFF. CDR3 bases: TGTGCCAGCAGTTACTCACCCGGAGACCGGGGAGAAGCTTTCTTT.

The CDR3 reads CASSQGDRNNEQFF. CDR3 DNA sequence: TGCGCCAGCAGCCAAGGAGACAGGAACAATGAGCAGTTCTTC. J is TRBJ2-1 and V is TRBV4-1, with a weak D call TRBD1 (6 bases). The CDR3 has 14 residues. Germline V gene sequence: CDR1 MGHRA, CDR2 YSYEKL. V lost 1 base and J lost 5, with 9 bases in between.